The following is a T cell receptor (beta chain) sequence with its context. The sample originates from a study of cytomegalovirus exposure and HLA in healthy donors. The CDR3 runs to 13 residues. Looked up from germline, CDR1 is SGHNT and CDR2 is YENEEA. Trimming pared 5 bases from V and 3 bases from J, leaving 11 bases between. Amplification used 60 Vbeta primers and 13 Jbeta primers. Authors' processing steps: A later analysis counted approximately 88 million unique TCR beta chains, 9.5 million to 13 million shared. Some clones are missing from TCRdb's copy, which holds only in-frame ones; the method was immunoSEQ multiplex PCR. Clonal size and the V and J genes are those of that table, whereas D and trimming came from the DNA. The table lists hundreds of thousands of clones, 70% to 80% of them singletons.

Sequencing input: PBMCs. This receptor was obtained from a woman aged 55-69 years in good health and CMV-seropositive. V is TRBV11-3 and J is TRBJ2-7; D gene uncertain. CDR3 DNA: TGTGCCAGCAGCCACTCAGCAGGCTACGAGCAGTACTTC. It is translated as CASSHSAGYEQYF.